The next 17 T cell receptor beta chains were all read from a single sample in a study of T-cell memory formation after mild COVID-19. In TCRdb, the 5' RACE reads were re-called with MiXCR into one record per CDR3 protein. The table shows about 430,000 distinct CDR3 sequences, with roughly 18% occurring only once. Material: PBMCs or a T cell subset sorted from them (not recorded which). These receptors were obtained from a man aged 18 to 30 who had mild COVID-19 (a few samples of this study predate the infection). Cell type and time point are not known.

This chain links TRBV5-1 with TRBJ1-4; D perhaps matches TRBD1 (5 bases). V lost 0 bases to trimming and J lost 5 bases, with 17 bases between them. Germline V CDR1 and CDR2: SGHRS, YFSETQ. The length of the CDR3 is 17 residues. The CDR3 region is CASSLGRRAGRNEKLFF. In nucleotides, the CDR3 is TGCGCCAGCAGCTTGGGCCGGAGGGCAGGGAGGAATGAAAAACTGTTTTTT.

The chain combines TRBV6-2 or TRBV6-3 with TRBJ1-1; TRBD1 aligns across 8 bases. The CDR3 is 17 amino acids. The V gene's germline CDR1 is MNHEY and CDR2 SVGEGT. Trimming took 5 bases from V and 1 from J; bases not matched to a gene: 12. CDR3 DNA: TGTGCCAGCAGTACCCTCCGCGGACAGGGTGAGAACACTGAAGCTTTCTTT. It codes for CASSTLRGQGENTEAFF.

The CDR3 loop reads CASSVASSDYEQYF. The CDR3 DNA reads as TGTGCCAGCAGCGTAGCATCTAGCGACTACGAGCAGTACTTC. V usage is TRBV9 and J usage is TRBJ2-7; D possibly corresponds to TRBD2 (6 bases). V was pared by 0 bases and J by 3 bases, with 10 bases between. CDR3 length equals 14 residues. Germline V gene sequence: CDR1 SGDLS, CDR2 YYNGEE. Combining the CDR3 with reference TRBV9 and TRBJ2-7 gives the whole variable domain DSGVTQTPKHLITATGQRVTLRCSPRSGDLSVYWYQQSLDQGLQFLIQYYNGEERAKGNILERFSAQQFPDLHSELNLSSLELGDSALYFCASSVASSDYEQYFGPGTRLTVT.

This clonotype has at least ten counts. The chain has TRBV4-3 and TRBJ2-3; D ambiguous. The germline V gene has CDR1 LGHNA and CDR2 YSLEER. The CDR3 runs to 14 residues. Trimming pared 0 bases from V and 4 bases from J, leaving 8 bases between. CDR3 DNA: TGCGCCAGCAGCCAAGAAACCTGGGCAGATACGCAGTATTTT. Translation gives CASSQETWADTQYF.

This clonotype was seen at least ten times. The V gene is TRBV7-2, the J gene TRBJ2-1; D is uncertain. The germline V and J ends were trimmed by 5 bases and 9 bases, with 17 bases remaining between them. The length of the CDR3 is 14 residues. CDR1 is SGHTA, CDR2 FQGNSA, per germline. CDR3 amino acids: CASSPEIVVREQFF. As DNA, the CDR3 is TGTGCCAGCAGCCCCGAAATAGTTGTTCGTGAGCAGTTCTTC.

The chain carries TRBV7-9 and TRBJ1-1; D gene unclear. The length of the CDR3 is 15 residues. The germline V gene has CDR1 SEHNR and CDR2 FQNEAQ (reference sequence). V lost 5 bases and J lost 2, with 15 bases in between. CDR3 region: CASSPSGGINTEAFF. Here the CDR3 DNA reads TGTGCCAGCAGCCCCTCGGGCGGGATCAACACTGAAGCTTTCTTT.

This clonotype was observed many times. The CDR3 loop reads CASSRFDSNNEQFF. CDR3 nucleotide sequence: TGTGCCAGCAGCCGTTTTGACAGTAACAATGAGCAGTTCTTC. V usage is TRBV11-2 and J usage is TRBJ2-1, with a possible D match to TRBD1 (5 bases). The germline V and J ends were trimmed by 5 bases and 5 bases, with 13 bases remaining between them. Germline values: CDR1 SGHAT, CDR2 FQNNGV. CDR3 size: 14 residues.

The chain is built from TRBV6-6 and TRBJ2-7; 7 nucleotides align to TRBD2. Germline-derived CDR1 and CDR2 are MNHNY and SVGAGI (reference sequence). The CDR3 is 15 amino acids. V gave up 4 bases and J gave up 3 bases; unmatched junction bases: 9. The CDR3 region is CASSFGFSGYYEQYF. DNA of the CDR3: TGTGCCAGCAGTTTCGGATTTAGCGGGTACTACGAGCAGTACTTC.

This clonotype was counted at least ten times. This sequence joins TRBV20-1 and TRBJ2-1, with TRBD2 matching 8 bases. In germline, CDR1 is DFQATT, CDR2 SNEGSKA (reference sequence). The CDR3 totals 16 residues. With 0 bases clipped from V and 4 bases from J, the junction kept 8 bases outside the gene matches. CDR3 loop: CSARDWERGPYNEQFF. In nucleotides, the CDR3 is TGCAGTGCTAGAGATTGGGAGCGGGGGCCGTACAATGAGCAGTTCTTC.

This clonotype was found a few times. The CDR3 sequence: CASSPTPGWGVDEKLFF. The CDR3 DNA reads as TGTGCCAGCAGTCCTACCCCGGGGTGGGGTGTGGATGAAAAACTGTTTTTT. The chain joins TRBV12-3 or TRBV12-4 to TRBJ1-4, with D unclear. Trimming left V 5 bases short and J 6 bases short, with 22 bases between. CDR3 length equals 17 residues.

The genes are TRBV4-3 and TRBJ2-3; D remains ambiguous. The CDR3 has 15 residues. Germline assignment: CDR1 LGHNA and CDR2 YSLEER. Trimming stripped 1 base from V and 4 bases from J, with 12 bases between. CDR3 DNA: TGCGCCAGCAGCCAAGGGTCCCGACGCGCAGATACGCAGTATTTT. Translation: CASSQGSRRADTQYF.

V gene TRBV5-4 combines with J gene TRBJ2-2; a weak D match, TRBD1 (8 bases). V was pared by 3 bases and J by 5 bases, with 17 bases between. The CDR3 contains 16 residues. Germline-derived CDR1 and CDR2 are SGHNT and YYREEE (reference sequence). CDR3 protein: CASSSGTGLGTGELFF. Written as DNA, the CDR3 is TGTGCCAGCAGCTCAGGGACAGGACTAGGAACCGGGGAGCTGTTTTTT.

The rearrangement uses TRBV24-1 and TRBJ2-1; 12 bases fit TRBD2. The CDR3 has 15 amino acids. CDR1 and CDR2 (germline): KGHDR, SFDVKD. Unmatched junction bases numbered 6, after V lost 5 bases and J lost 8 bases. The CDR3 loop reads CATSGASGGADEQFF. The DNA of the CDR3 is TGTGCCACCAGTGGGGCTAGCGGGGGGGCCGATGAGCAGTTCTTC.

The gene calls are TRBV7-9 and TRBJ2-5; 8 bases align to TRBD1. The CDR3 is 15 amino acids. Looked up from germline, CDR1 is SEHNR and CDR2 is FQNEAQ (reference sequence). V lost 5 bases, J lost 1 base, and 6 bases stayed unmatched. The CDR3 protein is CASSADRATQETQYF. CDR3 in DNA: TGTGCCAGCAGCGCGGACAGGGCAACCCAAGAGACCCAGTACTTC.

This clonotype was seen only a few times. This chain connects TRBV4-3 to TRBJ2-7; 8 bases agree with TRBD1. Germline-derived CDR1 and CDR2 are LGHNA and YSLEER. After removal of 2 bases from V and 4 bases from J, the junction contained 7 bases not matched to a gene. CDR3 length equals 15 residues. The CDR3 bases are TGCGCCAGCAGCCAATACTTAACAGGGGGATACGAGCAGTACTTC. It specifies CASSQYLTGGYEQYF.

This clonotype came up many times. V usage is TRBV4-1 and J usage is TRBJ1-6, with D possibly being TRBD1 (6 bases). V lost 0 bases and J lost 5, with 11 bases in between. CDR1 is MGHRA and CDR2 is YSYEKL in the germline V gene. There are 16 residues in the CDR3. The CDR3 region is CASSQDRGAHNSPLHF. CDR3 DNA sequence: TGCGCCAGCAGCCAAGATCGGGGGGCTCATAATTCACCCCTCCACTTT.

This clonotype turned up a few times. This sequence joins TRBV28 and TRBJ2-7; D is perhaps TRBD2 (6 bases). V was shortened by 8 bases and J by 5 bases, with 22 bases between the two germline ends. The CDR3 has 15 amino acids. Germline CDR1 reads MDHEN; CDR2 reads SYDVKM. CDR3 in amino acids: CASASGGYNNHEQYV. The CDR3 DNA reads as TGTGCCAGCGCCTCCGGAGGGTACAACAACCACGAGCAGTACGTC.